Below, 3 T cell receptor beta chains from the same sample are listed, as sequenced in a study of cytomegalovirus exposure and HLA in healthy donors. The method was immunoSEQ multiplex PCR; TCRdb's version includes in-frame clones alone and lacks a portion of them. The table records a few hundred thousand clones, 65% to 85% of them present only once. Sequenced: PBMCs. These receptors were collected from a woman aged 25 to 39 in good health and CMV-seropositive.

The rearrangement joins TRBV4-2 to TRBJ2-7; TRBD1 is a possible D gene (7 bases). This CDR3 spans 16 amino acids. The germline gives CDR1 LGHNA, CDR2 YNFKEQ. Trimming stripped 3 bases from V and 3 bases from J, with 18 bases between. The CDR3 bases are TGTGCCAGCAGCCACCGCCGCGGGACAGAAATCTACGAGCAGTACTTC. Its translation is CASSHRRGTEIYEQYF.

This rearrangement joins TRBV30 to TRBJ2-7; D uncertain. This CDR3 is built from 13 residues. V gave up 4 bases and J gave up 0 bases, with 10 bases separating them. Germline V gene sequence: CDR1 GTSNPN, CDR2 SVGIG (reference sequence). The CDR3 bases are TGTGCCTGGACCCAACACCTCTCCTACGAGCAGTACTTC. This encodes CAWTQHLSYEQYF.

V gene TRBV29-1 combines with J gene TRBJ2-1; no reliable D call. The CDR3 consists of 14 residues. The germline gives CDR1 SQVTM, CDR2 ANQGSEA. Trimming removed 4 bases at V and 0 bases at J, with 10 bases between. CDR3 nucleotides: TGCAGCGTTGGTGGCCTTCGCTCCTACAATGAGCAGTTCTTC. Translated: CSVGGLRSYNEQFF.